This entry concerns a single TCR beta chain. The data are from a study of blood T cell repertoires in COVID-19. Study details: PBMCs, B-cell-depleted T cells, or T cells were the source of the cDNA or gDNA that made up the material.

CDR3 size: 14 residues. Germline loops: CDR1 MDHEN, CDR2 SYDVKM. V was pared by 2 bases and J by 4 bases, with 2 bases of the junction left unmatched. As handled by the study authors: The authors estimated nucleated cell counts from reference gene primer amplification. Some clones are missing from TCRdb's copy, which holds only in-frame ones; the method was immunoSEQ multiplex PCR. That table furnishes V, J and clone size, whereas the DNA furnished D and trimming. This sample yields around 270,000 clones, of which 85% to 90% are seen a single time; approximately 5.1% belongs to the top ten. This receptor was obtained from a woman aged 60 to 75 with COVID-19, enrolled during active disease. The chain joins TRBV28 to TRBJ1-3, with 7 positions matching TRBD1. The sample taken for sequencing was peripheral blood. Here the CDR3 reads CASSLPRGGNTIYF. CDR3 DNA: TGTGCCAGCAGTTTACCCAGGGGGGGAAACACCATATATTTT.